Listed here are 27 T cell receptor beta chains from one sample, sequenced in a study of human T cells and chemical hapten exposure. Time point indicated: pre-sensitization, week 0. Treatment described: therapeutic diphenylcyclopropenone sensitization with weekly scalp DPC. MiXCR was run by TCRdb on the RACE reads, yielding one entry per CDR3 protein. Among 380,000 or so distinct CDR3 sequences, 4.5% to 5.5% were seen once, and the ten largest hold 7% to 10%. Specimen: whole blood, collected in connection with sensitization to the hapten diphenylcyclopropenone (DPC). The receptors were sampled from a woman aged 18-35 years with alopecia areata. Some clones in this sample may be carry-over from other donors' samples.

This clonotype was found many times. The chain recombines TRBV29-1 with TRBJ2-1, with D uncertain. This CDR3 comprises 13 residues. From germline, CDR1 is SQVTM and CDR2 ANQGSEA. Trimming took 3 bases from V and 3 from J, leaving 9 bases between them. This CDR3 is CSVDRQDYNEQFF. CDR3 coding DNA: TGCAGCGTTGATCGCCAGGACTACAATGAGCAGTTCTTC.

This clonotype was detected a few times. The genes are TRBV11-2 and TRBJ2-5; the match to TRBD2 covers 10 bases. The trim removed 4 bases at V and 5 bases at J, leaving 7 bases unmatched. CDR1 is SGHAT, CDR2 FQNNGV, per germline. This CDR3 has 15 residues. The CDR3 loop is CASSYNLAGVETQYF. In DNA, the CDR3 is TGTGCCAGCAGCTACAATCTAGCGGGGGTGGAGACCCAGTACTTC.

The chain employs TRBV20-1 and TRBJ1-5; the D is unclear. V gave up 0 bases and J gave up 3 bases, with 12 bases separating them. Per germline, CDR1 DFQATT and CDR2 SNEGSKA (reference sequence). The CDR3 runs to 15 residues. CDR3 in DNA: TGCAGTGCTAGAGAGGAATCAGAAACCAATCAGCCCCAGCATTTT. Protein sequence: CSAREESETNQPQHF.

V gene TRBV10-3 combines with J gene TRBJ1-1; 7 bases align to TRBD1. This CDR3 has 15 residues. CDR1 is ENHRY, CDR2 SYGVKD, per germline. Trimming at V came to 2 bases and at J to 5 bases, leaving 8 bases not matched to a gene. The CDR3 reads CAISEVLGGQTEAFF. The CDR3 nucleotides read TGTGCCATCAGTGAGGTTTTAGGGGGCCAGACTGAAGCTTTCTTT.

CDR3 nucleotide sequence: TGTGCCACCAGCAGAGGCGGATCTAACTATGGCTACACCTTC. Translated, it gives CATSRGGSNYGYTF. This sequence joins TRBV15 and TRBJ1-2; no reliable D call. Per germline, CDR1 LNHNV and CDR2 YYDKDF (reference sequence). The CDR3 has 14 residues. V dropped 1 base and J dropped 0 bases, with 6 bases sitting between them.

This clonotype was observed a handful of times. The V gene is TRBV6-5, the J gene TRBJ2-1; 13 bases are shared with TRBD2. Trimming took 6 bases from V and 8 from J; bases not matched to a gene: 7. The CDR3 has 15 amino acids. CDR1 is MNHEY, CDR2 SVGAGI, per germline. CDR3 amino acids: CASSLLAGGPHEQFF. The CDR3 nucleotides are TGTGCCAGCAGCCTACTAGCGGGGGGGCCCCATGAGCAGTTCTTC.

This clonotype was seen at least ten times. This chain uses TRBV6-6 with TRBJ2-7; possible D gene TRBD1, 7 bases. Germline V lookup: CDR1 MNHNY, CDR2 SVGAGI (reference sequence). The CDR3 is 16 amino acids. V was cut by 2 bases and J by 2 bases, with 16 bases left in between. CDR3 amino acids: CASSYRGGTETYEQYF. As DNA, the CDR3 is TGTGCCAGCAGTTACCGCGGAGGGACAGAAACCTACGAGCAGTACTTC.

The rearrangement uses TRBV12-3 or TRBV12-4 and TRBJ1-3, with D unresolved. The CDR3 consists of 12 residues. V was pared by 3 bases and J by 5 bases, with 5 bases between. The CDR3 reads CASSFERNTIYF. The CDR3, as DNA: TGTGCCAGCAGTTTTGAAAGAAACACCATATATTTT.

Only a few counts were recorded for this clonotype. The chain combines TRBV9 with TRBJ1-5; 11 nucleotides agree with TRBD1. This CDR3 has 17 residues. V lost 0 bases, J lost 1 base, and 3 bases stayed unmatched. Germline-derived CDR1 and CDR2 are SGDLS and YYNGEE. CDR3 sequence: CASSVVGDRGSNQPQHF. The DNA for the CDR3 is TGTGCCAGCAGCGTAGTTGGGGACAGGGGGAGCAATCAGCCCCAGCATTTT.

The sample holds many counts of this clonotype. The V gene is TRBV7-2, the J gene TRBJ2-7; 7 bases fit TRBD2. The junction had 8 bases not matched to a gene; V was cut back by 3 bases and J by 0 bases. Germline V gives CDR1 SGHTA, CDR2 FQGNSA. The CDR3 contains 16 residues. Written as DNA, the CDR3 is TGTGCCAGCAGCTTTAGGGCGGTAGCGGGCTCCTACGAGCAGTACTTC. It is translated as CASSFRAVAGSYEQYF.

The chain has TRBV11-2 and TRBJ2-1; 7 nucleotides agree with TRBD1. From germline, CDR1 is SGHAT and CDR2 FQNNGV. Trimming cost V 5 bases and J 7 bases; bases outside gene matches: 8. This CDR3 is 14 amino acids long. The CDR3 spells CASSPGTVWNEQFF. The CDR3 DNA reads TGTGCCAGCAGCCCGGGGACAGTCTGGAATGAGCAGTTCTTC.

In its sample, this clonotype was seen a few times. The chain is built from TRBV11-2 and TRBJ2-6; D could derive from TRBD1 or TRBD2 (5 bases each). The CDR3 is made up of 23 amino acids. V dropped 5 bases and J dropped 2 bases, with 34 bases sitting between them. Per the germline V gene, CDR1 is SGHAT and CDR2 is FQNNGV. CDR3 in DNA: TGTGCCAGCAGCCCTCAGCGGCGCAGGGTGAATTCTTTTGTATCTCCTGGGGCCAACGTCCTGACTTTC. This codes for CASSPQRRRVNSFVSPGANVLTF. Using reference TRBV11-2 and TRBJ2-6 for the parts outside the CDR3, the full variable domain is EAGVAQSPRYKIIEKRQSVAFWCNPISGHATLYWYQQILGQGPKLLIQFQNNGVVDDSQLPKDRFSAERLKGVDSTLKIQPAKLEDSAVYLCASSPQRRRVNSFVSPGANVLTFGAGSRLTVL.

This clonotype showed up many times. This chain links TRBV12-3 or TRBV12-4 with TRBJ1-5, with 8 positions matching TRBD1. The CDR3 is 15 residues long. V dropped 5 bases and J dropped 2; count of bases not matched to a gene: 5. As DNA, the CDR3 is TGTGCCAGCAGTGCCCAGACAGGGGGCAATCAGCCCCAGCATTTT. Translated: CASSAQTGGNQPQHF.

This clonotype has a count of ten or more. This chain connects TRBV3-1 to TRBJ2-5; D uncertain. Trimming pared 1 base from V and 5 bases from J, leaving 5 bases between. Germline CDR1 LGHDT, CDR2 YNNKEL (reference sequence). The CDR3 extends over 12 amino acids. Written as DNA, the CDR3 is TGTGCCAGCAGCCAAGCAAGCGAGACCCAGTACTTC. Translation gives CASSQASETQYF.

This clonotype has at least ten counts. This chain connects TRBV5-1 to TRBJ1-1; TRBD1 matches at 8 bases. V lost 2 bases and J lost 1; bases outside the gene matches: 4. Germline V gene lookup returns CDR1 SGHRS and CDR2 YFSETQ. The CDR3 has 15 amino acids. CDR3 residues: CASSFQGAGNTEAFF. For the CDR3, the DNA is TGCGCCAGCAGCTTCCAGGGGGCCGGGAACACTGAAGCTTTCTTT.

The chain joins TRBV6-2 or TRBV6-3 to TRBJ1-2, with 7 bases matching TRBD1. The trim removed 4 bases at V and 7 bases at J, leaving 6 bases unmatched. This CDR3 is 13 amino acids long. Germline values: CDR1 MNHEY, CDR2 SVGEGT. The CDR3 region is CASSSLDRRGYTF. The CDR3 nucleotides read TGTGCCAGCAGTTCCCTGGACAGGCGTGGCTACACCTTC.

This clonotype was recorded at least ten times. This chain joins TRBV20-1 and TRBJ1-1; D is undetermined. The CDR3 consists of 17 residues. Trimming removed 3 bases from V and 0 bases from J, with 20 bases in between. CDR1 and CDR2 (germline): DFQATT, SNEGSKA (reference sequence). The CDR3 reads CSARPAFWPLVNTEAFF. The CDR3 nucleotides read TGCAGTGCTAGGCCCGCGTTTTGGCCCCTCGTGAACACTGAAGCTTTCTTT.

V usage is TRBV4-3 and J usage is TRBJ2-3, with 7 bases aligning to TRBD2. The CDR3 has 19 residues. CDR1 LGHNA and CDR2 YSLEER come from the germline V gene. J gave up 2 bases and V 0 bases, and 14 bases lay outside the gene matches. CDR3 coding DNA: TGCGCCAGCAGCCAAGATGGCTTCTTCGGGGGGAGGGACACAGATACGCAGTATTTT. Amino acid sequence: CASSQDGFFGGRDTDTQYF.

Only a few counts were recorded for this clonotype. The CDR3 DNA sequence: TGTGCCAGCAGTAGGGGTGTCAGCTTTTATGGCTACACCTTC. It is translated as CASSRGVSFYGYTF. The chain links TRBV6-5 to TRBJ1-2, with a weak D call TRBD1 (5 bases). The CDR3 is 14 residues long. The V gene's germline CDR1 is MNHEY and CDR2 SVGAGI. V dropped 5 bases and J dropped 5 bases, with 15 bases sitting between them.

In its sample, this clonotype was seen many times. The CDR3 DNA is TGTGCCAGCAGCCAAGTTGACAGGGGCGACACCGGGGAGCTGTTTTTT. Translated: CASSQVDRGDTGELFF. The chain has TRBV4-2 and TRBJ2-2, with TRBD1 matching over 8 bases. Per germline, CDR1 LGHNA and CDR2 YNFKEQ. V was clipped by 1 base and J by 3 bases; unmatched bases: 4. The CDR3 runs to 16 residues.

The J gene is TRBJ2-1, the V gene TRBV18; 9 bases map to TRBD1. The V and J ends lost 6 bases and 6 bases, in that order; junction bases with no gene match: 9. This CDR3 comprises 15 residues. The germline gives CDR1 KGHSH, CDR2 LQKENI. CDR3 region: CASSAGTGYGNEQFF. The CDR3 bases are TGTGCCAGCTCGGCCGGGACAGGGTACGGCAATGAGCAGTTCTTC.

This clonotype was detected a few times. The chain combines TRBV27 with TRBJ2-7; D call uncertain. Trimming took off 6 bases at V and 6 bases at J, with 18 bases between the two ends. Germline-derived CDR1 and CDR2 are MNHEY and SMNVEV (reference sequence). CDR3 length: 14 residues. The CDR3 protein is CASSPTASPGEQYF. CDR3 sequence (DNA): TGTGCCAGCAGCCCTACGGCCTCACCGGGCGAGCAGTACTTC.

This clonotype came up many times. The rearrangement links TRBV28 to TRBJ1-5; perhaps TRBD1 as D (5 bases). This CDR3 has 14 residues. CDR1 is MDHEN, CDR2 SYDVKM, per germline. V gave up 6 bases and J gave up 7 bases, with 16 bases separating them. The CDR3 loop reads CASSIRSGHQPQHF. In DNA, the CDR3 is TGTGCCAGCAGCATAAGGTCAGGGCACCAGCCCCAGCATTTT.

This clonotype was counted a few times. The chain carries TRBV20-1 and TRBJ2-1, with 9 bases identical to TRBD2. This CDR3 comprises 15 residues. CDR1 DFQATT and CDR2 SNEGSKA come from the germline V gene (reference sequence). Trimming took 6 bases from V and 8 from J; bases not matched to a gene: 14. The CDR3 DNA follows: TGCAGTGCCATACAGCGGGGGGCCGGTTTGGATGAGCAGTTCTTC. Translation gives CSAIQRGAGLDEQFF.

This chain links TRBV5-4 with TRBJ2-3; 8 nucleotides match TRBD2. This CDR3 has 17 residues. J was trimmed by 0 bases and V by 1 base; bases with no gene match: 7. Germline V gene sequence: CDR1 SGHNT, CDR2 YYREEE (reference sequence). Written as DNA, the CDR3 is TGTGCCAGCAGCTTGCCGACTAGCGCGTTAAGCACAGATACGCAGTATTTT. Residues: CASSLPTSALSTDTQYF.

There are many counts of this clonotype. The chain recombines TRBV6-2 or TRBV6-3 with TRBJ2-3, with TRBD2 matching over 7 bases. The CDR3 spans 14 residues. Germline CDR1 is MNHEY and CDR2 is SVGEGT. With 5 bases clipped from V and 3 bases from J, the junction kept 5 bases outside the gene matches. The CDR3 reads CASSLNSGTDTQYF. In DNA form, the CDR3 reads TGTGCCAGCAGTCTCAATAGCGGGACAGATACGCAGTATTTT.

The CDR3 nucleotides read TGTGCCAGCAGCCAATCTGGGACAGGGGTAGGTGAGCAGTTCTTC. It is translated as CASSQSGTGVGEQFF. This chain uses TRBV16 with TRBJ2-1, with 10 nucleotides matching TRBD1. CDR3 length: 15 residues. Unmatched junction bases numbered 5, after V lost 0 bases and J lost 9 bases. CDR1 is KGHSY and CDR2 is FQNENV in the germline V gene.